The clone carrying this T cell receptor beta chain ranks as medium-sized (0.01 to 0.1%). No antigen is known for it. In the authors' workflow: For papillary thyroid cancer, a distant-metastasis classifier was constructed from CDR3 differences observed across clinicopathological groups. Via MiXCR, TCRdb re-called the PCR reads. TCRdb, not the authors, supplied the V and J calls. This sample carries about 7,900 clones, 26% of them seen once, and the ten largest clones take 5% to 6.5%. The V gene lost 2 bases and the J gene lost 8 bases, with 7 bases spanning the gap. The CDR3 covers 12 residues. Germline CDR1 MNHEY, CDR2 SVGAGI. These data come from a study of metastatic and nonmetastatic thyroid tumors. Background on the study: Repertoire data that came from the blood and tumor or nodule tissue of malignant and benign thyroid patients were compared. Study-level findings and limits: Reported TCR beta diversity, measured in blood and tumor, was significantly higher for malignant thyroid tumors than for benign nodules.

No patient received treatment before thyroid surgery. Sequenced sample: adjacent normal tissue. The rearrangement links TRBV6-5 to TRBJ2-1; weak D call: TRBD1 (5 bases). The clonotype comes from a female donor with papillary thyroid cancer or a benign thyroid nodule (not recorded which). Some clones in this sample may be carry-over from other donors' samples. The CDR3 loop is CASSYLGDEQFF. The CDR3 DNA reads as TGTGCCAGCAGTTACCTAGGGGATGAGCAGTTCTTC.